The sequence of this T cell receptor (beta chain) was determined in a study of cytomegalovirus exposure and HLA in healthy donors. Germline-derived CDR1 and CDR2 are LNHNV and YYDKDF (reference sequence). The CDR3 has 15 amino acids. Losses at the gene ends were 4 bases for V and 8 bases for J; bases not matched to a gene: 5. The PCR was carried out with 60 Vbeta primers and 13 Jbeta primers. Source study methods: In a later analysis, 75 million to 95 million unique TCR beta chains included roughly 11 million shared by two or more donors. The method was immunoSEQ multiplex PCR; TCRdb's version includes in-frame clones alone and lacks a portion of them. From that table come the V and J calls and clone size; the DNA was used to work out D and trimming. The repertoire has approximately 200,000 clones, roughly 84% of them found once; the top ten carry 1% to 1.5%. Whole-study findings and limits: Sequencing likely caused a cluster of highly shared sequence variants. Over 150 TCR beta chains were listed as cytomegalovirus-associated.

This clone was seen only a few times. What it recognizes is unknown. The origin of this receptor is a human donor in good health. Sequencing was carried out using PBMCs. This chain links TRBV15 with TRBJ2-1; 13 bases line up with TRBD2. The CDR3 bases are TGTGCCACCAGCACCGGACTAGCGGGAGTTCATGAGCAGTTCTTC. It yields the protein CATSTGLAGVHEQFF.